These T cell receptor beta chains were read from a single sample in a study of regulatory T cells in long-lasting Graves disease. TCRdb analysed the multiplex PCR reads with MiXCR anew, one entry per CDR3 protein. The sample yields around 500,000 distinct CDR3 sequences, approximately 12% seen once. The data also belong to a second study, concerning T cells in Graves' hyperthyroidism and ophthalmopathy.

Sequenced here: peripheral blood mononuclear cells (PBMCs), sampled at new diagnosis, from a patient treated with antithyroid drugs. Receptors were obtained from a woman aged 25 to 39 with Graves disease. Each CDR3 is given with its conserved first and last residue. D genes are given only for firm matches. Part of the rows lack a size; the others show once, few, many or a class for expanded clones.

d_call | j_call | v_call | clone_size | cdr3_nt | cdr3_aa
NA | TRBJ2-1 | TRBV5-1 | NA | TGCGCCAGCAGCTTGGCCCCGGAACCATACAATGAGCAGTTCTTC | CASSLAPEPYNEQFF
NA | TRBJ1-1 | TRBV6-5 | NA | TGTGCCAGCAGTTATTTCGGGGAAGGGACTGAAGCTTTCTTT | CASSYFGEGTEAFF
NA | TRBJ2-1 | TRBV12-3/TRBV12-4 | many | TGTGCCAGCAGTTTTCGAGAGCGGCTGTCCAAATACAATGAGCAGTTCTTC | CASSFRERLSKYNEQFF
TRBD1 | TRBJ1-1 | TRBV18 | many | TGTGCCAGCTCACCCGGGCCCCGGGACAGGAACACTGAAGCTTTCTTT | CASSPGPRDRNTEAFF
TRBD1 | TRBJ1-6 | TRBV2 | many | TGTGCCAGCAGTGTACAGGGGGCGAATAATTCACCCCTCCACTTT | CASSVQGANNSPLHF
TRBD2 | TRBJ2-5 | TRBV18 | many | TGTGCCAGCTCACCAAGGACTAGCGGGTATGAAGAGACCCAGTACTTC | CASSPRTSGYEETQYF
NA | TRBJ2-1 | TRBV6-1 | NA | TGTGCCAGCAGATCAAACAGGGGAGGCTCCTACAATGAGCAGTTCTTC | CASRSNRGGSYNEQFF
NA | TRBJ2-3 | TRBV30 | few | TGTGCCTGGAGAGGCGGGAAGGCAGATACGCAGTATTTT | CAWRGGKADTQYF
TRBD1 | TRBJ2-7 | TRBV11-2 | many | TGTGCCAGCAGCTTCGGGGACAGGCGGTCCTACGAGCAGTACTTC | CASSFGDRRSYEQYF
NA | TRBJ2-1 | TRBV29-1 | many | TGCAGCGTTGAATTTAGCTCCTACAATGAGCAGTTCTTC | CSVEFSSYNEQFF
NA | TRBJ1-1 | TRBV28 | few | TGTGCCAGCAGCCTCCGAACTATGGCTTTCTTT | CASSLRTMAFF
NA | TRBJ2-5 | TRBV7-9 | many | TGTGCCAGCAGCTCGTTCCGGGGAGAGACCCAGTACTTC | CASSSFRGETQYF
NA | TRBJ1-2 | TRBV15 | many | TGTGCCACCAGCAGAGATTGGGGAAACTATGGCTACACCTTC | CATSRDWGNYGYTF
NA | TRBJ1-2 | TRBV19 | many | TGTGCCAGTAGTATACTGGGCGGGGTTAAGGATGGCTACACCTTC | CASSILGGVKDGYTF
NA | TRBJ1-2 | TRBV6-4 | many | TGTGCCAGCAGCCCCCTCGTGGGGACCAACTATGGCTACACCTTC | CASSPLVGTNYGYTF
NA | TRBJ1-1 | TRBV4-3 | many | TGCGCCAGCAGCCAAGATCAGGGGTGGAACACTGAAGCTTTCTTT | CASSQDQGWNTEAFF
TRBD2 | TRBJ2-1 | TRBV28 | many | TGTGCCAGCAGTTTAGTATCTAGCGGGGGTTACAATGAGCAGTTCTTC | CASSLVSSGGYNEQFF
TRBD2 | TRBJ2-1 | TRBV14 | NA | TGTGCCAGCAGCCACGGGACTAGTGTTGTATGGCACAATGAGCAGTTCTTC | CASSHGTSVVWHNEQFF
NA | TRBJ1-5 | TRBV20-1 | many | TGCAGTGCTACCGGTGAGAAAGGGACAAAACAGCCCCAGCATTTT | CSATGEKGTKQPQHF
NA | TRBJ1-1 | TRBV6-5 | many | TGTGCCAGCAGTTACTCGAAAATATGGATCACTGAAGCTTTCTTT | CASSYSKIWITEAFF
NA | TRBJ1-3 | TRBV3-1 | few | TGTGCCAGCAGCCGCGGGACAAGGGGAACCAACACCATATATTTT | CASSRGTRGTNTIYF
TRBD1 | TRBJ2-7 | TRBV24-1 | many | TGTGCCACCAGTGATCGAGGGACAGCCTTTTACGAGCAGTACTTC | CATSDRGTAFYEQYF
NA | TRBJ2-4 | TRBV19 | NA | TGTGCCACCCGGCCTCTAGCCAAAAACATTCAGTACTTC | CATRPLAKNIQYF
NA | TRBJ2-1 | TRBV3-1 | NA | TGTGCCAGCAGCCGAGGACTAACGGTCTACAATGAGCAGTTCTTC | CASSRGLTVYNEQFF
TRBD1 | TRBJ1-6 | TRBV7-9 | many | TGTGCCAGCAGCTCAAACAGGGGGGAAAATTCACCCCTCCACTTT | CASSSNRGENSPLHF
TRBD1 | TRBJ1-2 | TRBV10-3 | many | TGTGCCATCAGTCCGTCCCGGGACAGGGGGAGATATGGCTACACCTTC | CAISPSRDRGRYGYTF
TRBD2 | TRBJ2-1 | TRBV18 | many | TGTGCCAGCTCATCGGGACTAGCGGGAGCGAGCAATGAGCAGTTCTTC | CASSSGLAGASNEQFF
NA | TRBJ2-5 | TRBV2 | many | TGTGCCATCGACCCCTTCGGGAAGACCCATTACTTC | CAIDPFGKTHYF
NA | TRBJ2-2 | TRBV4-1 | NA | TGCGCCAGCACCCTATTTTGGGGCGCCGGGGAGCTGTTTTTT | CASTLFWGAGELFF
NA | TRBJ2-3 | TRBV28 | many | TGTGCCAGCAGTTTCTCATATACGCAGTATTTT | CASSFSYTQYF
NA | TRBJ2-2 | TRBV6-2/TRBV6-3 | many | TGTGCCAGCAGTTACGTCGGGGACGGGGAGCTGTTTTTT | CASSYVGDGELFF
TRBD1 | TRBJ1-2 | TRBV4-1 | few | TGCGCCAGCAGCCTTCGGGACAGGGTCTATGGCTACACCTTC | CASSLRDRVYGYTF
NA | TRBJ2-1 | TRBV20-1 | NA | TGCAGTGCTAGGCCGGGCCACAATGGGCAGTTCTTC | CSARPGHNGQFF
NA | TRBJ1-5 | TRBV2 | many | TGTGCCAGACCGGACGACAGATACAATCAGCCCCAGCATTTT | CARPDDRYNQPQHF
NA | TRBJ1-2 | TRBV12-3/TRBV12-4 | NA | TGTGCCAGCAGTTCCAAAATAACAGGGGGCTACACCTTC | CASSSKITGGYTF
TRBD1 | TRBJ2-7 | TRBV30 | many | TGTGCCTGGAGCTACACCCGGACAGGGATCGACGAGCAGTACTTC | CAWSYTRTGIDEQYF
TRBD1 | TRBJ2-1 | TRBV6-5 | NA | TGTGCCAGCAGTTACACAAGTGGGACAGGGGTGCTCTCCCCCTACAATGAGCAGTTCTTC | CASSYTSGTGVLSPYNEQFF
NA | TRBJ1-2 | TRBV19 | many | TGTGCCAGTAGTAATCCGGGACACCGGGGATACTATGGCTACACCTTC | CASSNPGHRGYYGYTF